The present T cell receptor beta chain was sequenced within a study of Ad26.COV2.S vaccination and SARS-CoV-2 variants. This clone showed up just once. Its target is unknown. Notes on the study in general: Total T cell responses, in the TCR breadth and depth analyses, may have been underestimated. Substantial breadth in spike-specific CD8+ and CD4+ T cell responses was reportedly seen after vaccination.

Here immunoSEQ multiplex PCR was the method, and the copy in TCRdb shows in-frame clones only, minus some. The data hold around 94,000 clones, with 80% observed a single time. This CDR3 spans 16 amino acids. Germline CDR1 LNHDA, CDR2 SQIVND (reference sequence). J lost 5 bases, V lost 10 bases, and 13 bases had no gene match. This sequence was found in a human donor who had recovered from COVID-19. The sequencing here drew on peripheral blood, taken after recovery from COVID-19. This sequence joins TRBV19 and TRBJ2-2, with 10 bases lining up with TRBD1. In DNA form, the CDR3 reads TGTGCCACCAGGACAGGGGGGCGGAGGGGGACCGGGGAGCTGTTTTTT. It yields the protein CATRTGGRRGTGELFF.